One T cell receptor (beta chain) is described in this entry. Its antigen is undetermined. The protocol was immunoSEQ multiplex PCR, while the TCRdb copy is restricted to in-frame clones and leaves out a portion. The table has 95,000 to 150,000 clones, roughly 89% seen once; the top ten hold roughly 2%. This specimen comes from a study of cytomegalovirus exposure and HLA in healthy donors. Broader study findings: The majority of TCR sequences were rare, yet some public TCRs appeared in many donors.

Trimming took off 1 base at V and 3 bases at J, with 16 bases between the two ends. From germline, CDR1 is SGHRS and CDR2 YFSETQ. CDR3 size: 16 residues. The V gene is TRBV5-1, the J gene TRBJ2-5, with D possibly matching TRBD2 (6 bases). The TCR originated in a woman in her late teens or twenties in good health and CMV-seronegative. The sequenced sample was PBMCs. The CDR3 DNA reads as TGCGCCAGCAGCTTGACTGGGACCGGGAGAGAAGAGACCCAGTACTTC. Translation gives CASSLTGTGREETQYF.